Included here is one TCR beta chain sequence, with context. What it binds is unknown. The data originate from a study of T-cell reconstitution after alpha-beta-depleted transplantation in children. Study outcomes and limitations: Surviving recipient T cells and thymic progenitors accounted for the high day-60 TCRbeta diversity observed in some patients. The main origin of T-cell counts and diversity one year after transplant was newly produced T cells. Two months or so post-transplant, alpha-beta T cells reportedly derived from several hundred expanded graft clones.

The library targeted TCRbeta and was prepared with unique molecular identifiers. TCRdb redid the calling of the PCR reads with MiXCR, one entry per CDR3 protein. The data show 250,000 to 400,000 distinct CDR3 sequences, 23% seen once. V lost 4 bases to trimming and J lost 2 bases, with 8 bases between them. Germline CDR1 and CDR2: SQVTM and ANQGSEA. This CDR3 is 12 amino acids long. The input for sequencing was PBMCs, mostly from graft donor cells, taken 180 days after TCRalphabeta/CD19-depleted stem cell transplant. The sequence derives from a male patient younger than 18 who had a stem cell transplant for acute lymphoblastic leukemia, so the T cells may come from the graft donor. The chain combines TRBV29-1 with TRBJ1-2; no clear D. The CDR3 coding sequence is TGCAGCGTTGGGGTTTACAACTATGGCTACACCTTC. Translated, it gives CSVGVYNYGYTF.